This TCR beta chain stems from a study of shared clonotypes between healthy human individuals. Overall study findings and caveats: There were few donors, and this limited the genetic and exposure-history diversity represented. Naive CD4 clonotype sharing across several donors was 4% to 5.5%. Sequencing depth was predicted to influence how clonotypes are shared among donors. Relative to clonotypes present in all four donors, those not shared had lower generation probabilities.

The germline CDR1 and CDR2 sequences are SGHRS and YFSETQ. The CDR3 loop spans 14 amino acids. With 4 bases removed from V and 3 bases from J, the gap between germline ends came to 14 bases. As concerns this clone: Its antigen is not identified.

Assay used: immunoSEQ multiplex PCR; TCRdb lists only in-frame clones, some missing. The sample has about 2.3 million clones; about 92% are singletons. V is TRBV5-1 and J is TRBJ2-7, with D perhaps matching TRBD1 (6 bases). The sequence derives from a man in his late teens or twenties in good health. Some clones in this sample may be carry-over from other donors' samples. Sequenced: naive CD4+ T cells from PBMCs. The subset is: CD45RA+ positively selected. CDR3 coding DNA: TGCGCCAGCAGCCAGGGAACAGGGTTCTACGAGCAGTACTTC. Protein product: CASSQGTGFYEQYF.